What follows are 3 T cell receptor beta chains derived from one specimen sequenced in a study of PD-1 blockade in classical Hodgkin lymphoma (dated by TCRdb to 2020 to 2022). The time point label, as the study defines it: cycle 2 day 1 (C2D1) of nivolumab. All trial patients had relapsed after autologous stem cell transplantation, with cohorts A, B and C differing in prior brentuximab vedotin exposure. Receptor libraries were prepared by the immunoSEQ multiplex PCR assay. Not all clones reach the TCRdb copy of this immuneACCESS table, which keeps in-frame sequences only. Checked studies attribute under half of the gap to unresolved V genes and leave the rest unexplained. Counted in this sample were 66,000 or so clones; around 75% of them appeared once. The ten largest make up less than 9.5% of the sample. The sequenced sample was peripheral blood mononuclear cells (PBMCs), obtained before the second cycle of nivolumab. Source of these receptors: a human donor with classical Hodgkin lymphoma.

This sequence joins TRBV11-3 and TRBJ1-2; D ambiguous. Per germline, CDR1 SGHNT and CDR2 YENEEA. V lost 1 base to trimming and J lost 6 bases, with 9 bases between them. The CDR3 runs 13 residues. The CDR3 here is CASSLAGKHGYTF. In DNA form, the CDR3 reads TGTGCCAGCAGCTTAGCCGGGAAACATGGCTACACCTTC.

This clone was detected only a few times. The rearrangement joins TRBV2 to TRBJ2-1; D not certain. This CDR3 is built from 14 residues. Germline loops: CDR1 SNHLY, CDR2 FYNNEI. The V end was cut by 4 bases, the J end by 3 bases, with 10 bases between. The CDR3 sequence: CASSGPLDYNEQFF. The CDR3, as DNA: TGTGCCAGCAGTGGTCCGTTGGACTACAATGAGCAGTTCTTC.

Concerning this clone itself: Other DNA sequences from this sample encode an identical CDR3 as well. The chain employs TRBV30 and TRBJ1-5; D is possibly TRBD1 (6 bases). Trimming removed 1 base from V and 4 bases from J, with 8 bases in between. The CDR3 is made up of 13 amino acids. CDR1 is GTSNPN and CDR2 is SVGIG in the germline V gene (reference sequence). The CDR3 bases are TGTGCCTGGAGTGGAGGGGGGAATCAGCCCCAGCATTTT. Encoded protein: CAWSGGGNQPQHF.